A single T cell receptor (beta chain) is shown here with its context. Its antigen remains unknown. This entry comes from a study of cytotoxic CD8 clonotypes in ibrutinib-treated CLL. Study-wide findings and caveats: At baseline, clonality was higher than in age-matched healthy donors and correlated with CD8+ counts.

Libraries were prepared by immunoSEQ multiplex PCR; TCRdb keeps only in-frame clonotypes and omits some of them. The sample records about 140,000 clones, 70% to 85% being singletons. Deletions cut 5 bases from V and 4 bases from J, with 17 bases between. The germline CDR1 and CDR2 sequences are LNHDA and SQIVND (reference sequence). The CDR3 runs to 16 residues. The clonotype originates from a human donor with chronic lymphocytic leukemia. The chain uses TRBV19 and TRBJ1-4, with D possibly TRBD1 on 5 matching bases. This specimen was PBMCs, taken after 12 months of ibrutinib treatment. In DNA form, the CDR3 reads TGTGCCAGTAGTCTTCACATGGGACGGGGTAATGAAAAACTGTTTTTT. This translates into CASSLHMGRGNEKLFF.